This T cell receptor (beta chain) was identified in a study of blood T cell repertoires in COVID-19. As for the study in general: Sample material is recorded as cDNA or gDNA derived from T cells, B-cell-depleted T cells, or PBMCs.

In this sample, this clone turned up a few times. In the study's own analysis: Cell counts per sample came from amplifying reference gene primers. The assay was immunoSEQ multiplex PCR, and TCRdb's table has in-frame clones only and misses some. The V and J calls and the clone size are those of that table, but D and trimming were determined from the DNA. This table holds approximately 100,000 clones, less than 90% found once. The V and J ends lost 5 bases and 5 bases respectively, with 8 bases between them. Germline V gives CDR1 MGHDK, CDR2 SYGVNS. This CDR3 has 12 amino acids. The sequence was obtained from an older woman with acute or convalescent COVID-19. The chain uses TRBV25-1 and TRBJ2-3; the D gene is possibly TRBD1 (5 bases). The sequenced sample consisted of peripheral blood. This CDR3 is CASSRQGDTQYF. CDR3 sequence (DNA): TGTGCCAGCAGTCGGCAGGGAGATACGCAGTATTTT.